The sequence of this T cell receptor beta chain was determined in a study of beta chain features in type 1 diabetes. Study observations and caveats: A potential influence of HLA type upon TCRB rearrangement remained unresolved herein. The naive, central memory and Treg TCRB repertoires looked more alike in patients than they did in healthy donors.

Of note for this clone: The antigen is undetermined.

The whole isolated RNA underwent reverse transcription, so sequencing captured expressed TCRB transcripts. Repertoires were generated with immunoSEQ multiplex PCR, while TCRdb's copy carries only in-frame clones and drops some. This table has some 230,000 clones, roughly 9.6% appearing once. Sequenced material: naive CD4+ T cells from blood. This receptor was identified in a woman younger than 30 in good health.

DNA for the CDR3: TGTGCCATCAGGGACAGGGGAGGTCAGCCCCAGCATTTT. Translated, it gives CAIRDRGGQPQHF. J is TRBJ1-5 and V is TRBV10-3; 9 nucleotides agree with TRBD1. Per the germline V gene, CDR1 is ENHRY and CDR2 is SYGVKD. J lost 6 bases, V lost 6 bases, and 3 bases had no gene match. The CDR3 has 13 residues.